The 32 T cell receptor beta chains below come from one sample, sequenced in a study of blood T cells in healthy people across ages. The authors ran a second PCR of roughly 7 to 11 cycles using a sample-barcoded 5' primer and a J-beta primer mix. TCRdb analysed the 5' RACE reads with MiXCR anew, one entry per CDR3 protein. This repertoire shows approximately 880,000 distinct CDR3 sequences, roughly 48% found once; its top ten account for roughly 12%. Sequencing input: blood. The receptors originated from a man aged 30-40 years in good health.

In its sample, this clonotype was seen a few times. The CDR3 region is CASSPPGQGYEKLFF. The DNA of the CDR3 is TGTGCCAGCAGTCCACCGGGACAGGGCTATGAAAAACTGTTTTTT. The chain combines TRBV7-2 with TRBJ1-4; TRBD1 matches at 9 bases. The germline V gene has CDR1 SGHTA and CDR2 FQGNSA. Unmatched junction bases numbered 8, after V lost 6 bases and J lost 6 bases. The CDR3 totals 15 residues.

This sequence joins TRBV7-2 and TRBJ1-6; 8 positions match TRBD1. The germline V gene encodes CDR1 SGHTA and CDR2 FQGNSA. This CDR3 has 18 residues. With V trimmed by 5 bases and J by 1 base, 10 bases remained unmatched. CDR3 amino acids: CASSPGQGFWSYNSPLHF. The CDR3 DNA is TGTGCCAGCAGCCCCGGACAGGGATTTTGGTCCTATAATTCACCCCTCCACTTT.

The V gene is TRBV4-3, the J gene TRBJ2-5, with TRBD1 identical over 9 bases. The end of the DNA fits TRBJ2-7 better, so the J call may be wrong. The CDR3 loop spans 15 amino acids. Germline-derived CDR1 and CDR2 are LGHNA and YSLEER. CDR3 nucleotide sequence: TGCGCCAGCAGCCAATTTAGGACAGGGGTCTACGAGCAGTACTTC. It is translated as CASSQFRTGVYEQYF.

A few counts support this clonotype. This rearrangement joins TRBV6-2 or TRBV6-3 to TRBJ2-1; D possibly uses TRBD1 or TRBD2 (5 bases each). This CDR3 region has 12 residues. Germline-derived CDR1 and CDR2 are MNHEY and SVGEGT. V shed 11 bases and J shed 10 bases, with 18 bases lying between them. The CDR3 sequence is CAAGTTGQEQFF. DNA of the CDR3: TGTGCCGCCGGGACGACCGGCCAGGAGCAGTTCTTC.

The V gene is TRBV4-2, the J gene TRBJ2-7; D perhaps matches TRBD1 (5 bases). Germline V gives CDR1 LGHNA, CDR2 YNFKEQ. The CDR3 covers 14 residues. The V and J ends lost 7 bases and 2 bases respectively, with 15 bases between them. CDR3 nucleotides: TGTGCCAGCACCCGGACATTGAGCCCCTACGAGCAGTACTTC. It yields the protein CASTRTLSPYEQYF.

CDR3 in DNA: TGCGCCAGCAGCCACGGAGCGGGGGAGGTCTTGAATGAGCAGTTCTTC. This translates into CASSHGAGEVLNEQFF. This chain joins TRBV4-1 and TRBJ2-1; 8 bases match TRBD2. Germline CDR1 is MGHRA and CDR2 is YSYEKL. The CDR3 has 16 residues. V lost 3 bases to trimming and J lost 7 bases; unmatched junction nucleotides: 11.

The chain uses TRBV5-1 and TRBJ1-2; TRBD1 aligns across 9 bases. Trimming cost V 0 bases and J 7 bases; bases outside gene matches: 7. This CDR3 has 15 amino acids. Germline lookup yields CDR1 SGHRS and CDR2 YFSETQ. The CDR3 DNA reads TGCGCCAGCAGCTTGGACGCGGACAGGGGCTCTGGCTACACCTTC. Translation gives CASSLDADRGSGYTF. The full variable domain, in which reference TRBV5-1 and TRBJ1-2 provide the parts outside the CDR3, is KAGVTQTPRYLIKTRGQQVTLSCSPISGHRSVSWYQQTPGQGLQFLFEYFSETQRNKGNFPGRFSGRQFSNSRSEMNVSTLELGDSALYLCASSLDADRGSGYTFGSGTRLTVV.

This clonotype was seen more than once but under ten times. This chain connects TRBV6-6 to TRBJ1-4; no clear D. The CDR3 spans 14 residues. Trimming left V 6 bases short and J 3 bases short, with 11 bases between. Germline V gene lookup returns CDR1 MNHNY and CDR2 SVGAGI (reference sequence). Here the CDR3 reads CASRRSLANEKLFF. The CDR3 nucleotides are TGTGCCAGCAGGCGAAGTCTGGCTAATGAAAAACTGTTTTTT.

The rearrangement links TRBV4-3 to TRBJ2-4; 9 bases are a match to TRBD1. There are 17 residues in the CDR3. Germline-derived CDR1 and CDR2 are LGHNA and YSLEER. J gave up 1 base and V 4 bases, and 8 bases lay outside the gene matches. The CDR3 reads CASSLQDRGSAKNIQYF. The CDR3 DNA reads TGCGCCAGCAGCCTCCAGGACAGGGGATCCGCCAAAAACATTCAGTACTTC.

The V call is TRBV3-1, the J call TRBJ2-7, with D tentatively TRBD2 (5 bases). Between the trimmed V and J ends, which lost 0 bases and 6 bases, there was a span of 12 bases. Per germline, CDR1 LGHDT and CDR2 YNNKEL (reference sequence). The CDR3 runs to 14 residues. The CDR3, as DNA: TGTGCCAGCAGCCAAGACACTAGTCGGGGCGAGCAGTACTTC. Amino acid sequence: CASSQDTSRGEQYF.

Concerning this clonotype: Possible read error: a much larger clone is one base away. The V call is TRBV2, the J call TRBJ2-5, with D possibly being TRBD1 (6 bases). This CDR3 has 15 amino acids. The germline gives CDR1 SNHLY, CDR2 FYNNEI. The V end was cut by 6 bases, the J end by 4 bases, with 18 bases between. The CDR3 region is CASRRPGVIRETQYF. CDR3 DNA: TGTGCCAGCAGGCGCCCAGGGGTCATACGAGAGACCCAGTACTTC. Looking up the rest from reference TRBV2 and TRBJ2-5 gives the full variable domain: EPEVTQTPSHQVTQMGQEVILRCVPISNHLYFYWYRQILGQKVEFLVSFYNNEISEKSEIFDDQFSVERPDGSNFTLKIRSTKLEDSAMYFCASRRPGVIRETQYFGPGTRLLVL.

This clonotype was detected only a few times. The chain joins TRBV12-3 or TRBV12-4 to TRBJ2-2; D gene ambiguous. The V end was cut by 3 bases, the J end by 6 bases, with 8 bases between. This CDR3 is 13 amino acids long. CDR3 bases: TGTGCCAGCAGTTTGAAAGGGCCCGGGGAGCTGTTTTTT. The encoded protein is CASSLKGPGELFF.

DNA of the CDR3: TGTGCCAGCAGCTTAATAGCGGCCGGTTCCTACAATGAGCAGTACTTC. Protein product: CASSLIAAGSYNEQYF. V gene TRBV7-2 combines with J gene TRBJ2-7, with D perhaps matching TRBD2 (6 bases). Trimming pared 2 bases from V and 7 bases from J, leaving 21 bases between. The CDR3 has 16 residues. CDR1 is SGHTA and CDR2 is FQGNSA in the germline V gene.

The chain employs TRBV20-1 and TRBJ1-6; maybe TRBD1 (6 bases). Trimming removed 5 bases at V and 6 bases at J, with 14 bases between. Germline CDR1 DFQATT, CDR2 SNEGSKA (reference sequence). CDR3 length equals 14 residues. Written as DNA, the CDR3 is TGCAGTGCTCAACCGGGACAAGCTAATTCACCCCTCCACTTT. Residues: CSAQPGQANSPLHF.

The chain uses TRBV4-1 and TRBJ2-7; no reliable D call. The CDR3 length is 16 residues. V lost 0 bases and J 3 bases, leaving 15 bases between the germline ends. CDR1 is MGHRA, CDR2 YSYEKL, per germline. CDR3 amino acids: CASSQEQRTQFYEQYF. The CDR3 region has the DNA TGCGCCAGCAGCCAAGAGCAGCGAACCCAATTCTACGAGCAGTACTTC.

As for this clonotype: This may arise from a read error, as a much more abundant clone is one base away. The V and J genes are TRBV29-1 and TRBJ2-1; D may be TRBD2 (7 bases). The CDR3 spans 12 residues. Looked up from germline, CDR1 is SQVTM and CDR2 is ANQGSEA. V was pared by 6 bases and J by 8 bases, with 14 bases between. CDR3 coding DNA: TGCAGCGTGTGGGGCGGGGGCGATGAGCAGTTCTTC. This encodes CSVWGGGDEQFF.

The chain joins TRBV7-9 to TRBJ1-2; D is unclear. Trimming took 5 bases from V and 9 from J, leaving 10 bases between them. This CDR3 is 11 amino acids long. Germline CDR1 and CDR2: SEHNR and FQNEAQ (reference sequence). The DNA for the CDR3 is TGTGCCAGCAGCCTGGGATTGAGCTACACCTTC. Amino acids: CASSLGLSYTF.

This clonotype came up a few times. The chain has TRBV27 and TRBJ2-7, with 8 bases fitting TRBD2. The CDR3 is made up of 15 amino acids. Germline V gives CDR1 MNHEY, CDR2 SMNVEV (reference sequence). V trimming: 5 bases; J trimming: 3 bases; junction bases outside the gene matches: 9. The CDR3, as DNA: TGTGCCAGCAGTCTAACTGCGGGGGGATACTACGAGCAGTACTTC. The encoded protein is CASSLTAGGYYEQYF.

This chain links TRBV20-1 with TRBJ2-7; 7 nucleotides line up with TRBD1. The CDR3 loop spans 14 amino acids. Germline CDR1 is DFQATT and CDR2 is SNEGSKA (reference sequence). J gave up 0 bases and V 4 bases, and 6 bases lay outside the gene matches. The CDR3 loop is CSATGTDSSYEQYF. As DNA, the CDR3 is TGCAGTGCTACAGGGACAGATAGCTCCTACGAGCAGTACTTC.

Only a few counts were recorded for this clonotype. This chain uses TRBV5-8 with TRBJ2-7; D is unresolved. Trimming removed 6 bases from V and 7 bases from J, with 23 bases in between. Germline CDR1 SGHTS, CDR2 YDEGEE. This CDR3 spans 15 amino acids. This CDR3 is CASTLRRLQFGEQYF. CDR3 coding DNA: TGTGCCAGCACCCTGAGGCGTCTCCAGTTTGGGGAGCAGTACTTC.

The chain links TRBV6-6 to TRBJ1-5, with 7 bases that match TRBD1. The trim removed 4 bases at V and 7 bases at J, leaving 10 bases unmatched. The CDR3 extends over 15 amino acids. Germline CDR1 is MNHNY and CDR2 is SVGAGI (reference sequence). Here the CDR3 DNA reads TGTGCCAGCAGTTTTCACGACAGGGCAGGACAGCCCCAGCATTTT. It specifies CASSFHDRAGQPQHF.

The chain joins TRBV5-1 to TRBJ2-5; D is unresolved. This CDR3 spans 12 amino acids. The germline CDR1 and CDR2 sequences are SGHRS and YFSETQ. Trimming pared 8 bases from V and 2 bases from J, leaving 10 bases between. CDR3 in amino acids: CASRTRQETQYF. As DNA, the CDR3 is TGCGCCAGTCGGACGCGACAAGAGACCCAGTACTTC.

V and J are TRBV11-2 and TRBJ2-1; TRBD2 matches at 8 bases. Trimming removed 0 bases from V and 10 bases from J; junction bases left unmatched: 17. The CDR3 totals 18 residues. The germline CDR1 and CDR2 sequences are SGHAT and FQNNGV. The CDR3 sequence is CASSLDLSASGGTKEQFF. The CDR3 nucleotides read TGTGCCAGCAGCTTAGATCTTTCCGCCAGCGGGGGAACAAAGGAGCAGTTCTTC. Full variable domain (outside the CDR3, taken from reference TRBV11-2 and TRBJ2-1): EAGVAQSPRYKIIEKRQSVAFWCNPISGHATLYWYQQILGQGPKLLIQFQNNGVVDDSQLPKDRFSAERLKGVDSTLKIQPAKLEDSAVYLCASSLDLSASGGTKEQFFGPGTRLTVL.

The chain couples TRBV7-9 to TRBJ2-6; D is unresolved. V lost 5 bases to trimming and J lost 1 base, with 9 bases between them. There are 15 residues in the CDR3. Per the germline V gene, CDR1 is SEHNR and CDR2 is FQNEAQ (reference sequence). The CDR3, as DNA: TGTGCCAGCAGCCACCAGATGTCTGGGGCCAACGTCCTGACTTTC. Its translation is CASSHQMSGANVLTF.

This clonotype was seen a handful of times. V and J are TRBV7-2 and TRBJ1-5; D remains unclear. Germline V gives CDR1 SGHTA, CDR2 FQGNSA. Trimming removed 6 bases at V and 9 bases at J, with 24 bases between. This CDR3 spans 16 amino acids. For the CDR3, the DNA is TGTGCCAGCAGTTCGCCCTCAGGAGGCGTTGGTGCGCCCCAGCATTTT. This translates into CASSSPSGGVGAPQHF. Variable domain in full (rest from reference TRBV7-2 and TRBJ1-5): GAGVSQSPSNKVTEKGKDVELRCDPISGHTALYWYRQSLGQGLEFLIYFQGNSAPDKSGLPSDRFSAERTGGSVSTLTIQRTQQEDSAVYLCASSSPSGGVGAPQHFGDGTRLSIL.

In regard to this clonotype: Given a much more abundant clone one base away, this may be a read error. V and J are TRBV11-2 and TRBJ2-1; no clear D gene. Germline lookup yields CDR1 SGHAT and CDR2 FQNNGV. The CDR3 sequence is 14 residues long. CDR3 sequence reads: CASSVVASHNKQFF. The CDR3 nucleotides are TGTGCCAGCAGCGTAGTAGCAAGCCACAATAAGCAGTTCTTC.

Points on this clonotype: Mismatch with germline at one junction end may stem from a read error. This rearrangement joins TRBV27 to TRBJ2-1; D perhaps matches TRBD1 (6 bases). The CDR3 runs to 16 residues. Germline V CDR1 and CDR2: MNHEY, SMNVEV (reference sequence). CDR3 nucleotide sequence: TGTGCCAGCAGTTTGTGTACAGGGAGCTCCTACAAGGAGCAGTTCTTC. It codes for CASSLCTGSSYKEQFF.

This clonotype has just a few counts. The CDR3 nucleotides read TGTGCCAGCAGCCAAGAATCCTGGACGGAGACCCAGTACTTC. It translates to CASSQESWTETQYF. The chain links TRBV3-1 to TRBJ2-5; D unresolved. The CDR3 consists of 14 residues. V was shortened by 0 bases and J by 5 bases, with 10 bases between the two germline ends. Germline V CDR1 and CDR2: LGHDT, YNNKEL (reference sequence).

The rearrangement links TRBV28 to TRBJ2-3; 7 bases are a match to TRBD2. CDR1 is MDHEN, CDR2 SYDVKM, per germline. The CDR3 contains 15 residues. Unmatched junction bases numbered 5, after V lost 5 bases and J lost 0 bases. In DNA, the CDR3 is TGTGCCAGCAGTCCCATAGCGGGTAGCACAGATACGCAGTATTTT. Protein sequence: CASSPIAGSTDTQYF.

The V gene is TRBV6-2 or TRBV6-3, the J gene TRBJ2-3; 8 bases agree with TRBD2. V lost 2 bases to trimming and J lost 7 bases; unmatched junction nucleotides: 5. Germline assignment: CDR1 MNHEY and CDR2 SVGEGT. The CDR3 runs 14 residues. The CDR3 protein is CASSYSGGLYTQYF. In nucleotides, the CDR3 is TGTGCCAGCAGTTACAGCGGGGGTCTCTATACGCAGTATTTT.

There are a few counts of this clonotype. The rearrangement links TRBV27 to TRBJ1-5, with a weak D call TRBD1 (6 bases). V was trimmed by 2 bases and J by 5 bases, leaving 13 bases between them. CDR3 length: 15 residues. CDR1 and CDR2 (germline): MNHEY, SMNVEV (reference sequence). This CDR3 is CASSLGQGSDQPQHF. The CDR3, as DNA: TGTGCCAGCAGTTTAGGGCAGGGGAGTGATCAGCCCCAGCATTTT.

This clonotype was detected ten times or more. The chain is built from TRBV7-9 and TRBJ1-4; D unclear. The CDR3 extends over 14 amino acids. Looked up from germline, CDR1 is SEHNR and CDR2 is FQNEAQ (reference sequence). With 3 bases removed from V and 5 bases from J, the gap between germline ends came to 10 bases. Here the CDR3 DNA reads TGTGCCAGCAGCTTGCGAACGGGAAATGAAAAACTGTTTTTT. It codes for CASSLRTGNEKLFF. Using reference TRBV7-9 and TRBJ1-4 for the parts outside the CDR3, the full variable domain is DTGVSQNPRHKITKRGQNVTFRCDPISEHNRLYWYRQTLGQGPEFLTYFQNEAQLEKSRLLSDRFSAERPKGSFSTLEIQRTEQGDSAMYLCASSLRTGNEKLFFGSGTQLSVL.